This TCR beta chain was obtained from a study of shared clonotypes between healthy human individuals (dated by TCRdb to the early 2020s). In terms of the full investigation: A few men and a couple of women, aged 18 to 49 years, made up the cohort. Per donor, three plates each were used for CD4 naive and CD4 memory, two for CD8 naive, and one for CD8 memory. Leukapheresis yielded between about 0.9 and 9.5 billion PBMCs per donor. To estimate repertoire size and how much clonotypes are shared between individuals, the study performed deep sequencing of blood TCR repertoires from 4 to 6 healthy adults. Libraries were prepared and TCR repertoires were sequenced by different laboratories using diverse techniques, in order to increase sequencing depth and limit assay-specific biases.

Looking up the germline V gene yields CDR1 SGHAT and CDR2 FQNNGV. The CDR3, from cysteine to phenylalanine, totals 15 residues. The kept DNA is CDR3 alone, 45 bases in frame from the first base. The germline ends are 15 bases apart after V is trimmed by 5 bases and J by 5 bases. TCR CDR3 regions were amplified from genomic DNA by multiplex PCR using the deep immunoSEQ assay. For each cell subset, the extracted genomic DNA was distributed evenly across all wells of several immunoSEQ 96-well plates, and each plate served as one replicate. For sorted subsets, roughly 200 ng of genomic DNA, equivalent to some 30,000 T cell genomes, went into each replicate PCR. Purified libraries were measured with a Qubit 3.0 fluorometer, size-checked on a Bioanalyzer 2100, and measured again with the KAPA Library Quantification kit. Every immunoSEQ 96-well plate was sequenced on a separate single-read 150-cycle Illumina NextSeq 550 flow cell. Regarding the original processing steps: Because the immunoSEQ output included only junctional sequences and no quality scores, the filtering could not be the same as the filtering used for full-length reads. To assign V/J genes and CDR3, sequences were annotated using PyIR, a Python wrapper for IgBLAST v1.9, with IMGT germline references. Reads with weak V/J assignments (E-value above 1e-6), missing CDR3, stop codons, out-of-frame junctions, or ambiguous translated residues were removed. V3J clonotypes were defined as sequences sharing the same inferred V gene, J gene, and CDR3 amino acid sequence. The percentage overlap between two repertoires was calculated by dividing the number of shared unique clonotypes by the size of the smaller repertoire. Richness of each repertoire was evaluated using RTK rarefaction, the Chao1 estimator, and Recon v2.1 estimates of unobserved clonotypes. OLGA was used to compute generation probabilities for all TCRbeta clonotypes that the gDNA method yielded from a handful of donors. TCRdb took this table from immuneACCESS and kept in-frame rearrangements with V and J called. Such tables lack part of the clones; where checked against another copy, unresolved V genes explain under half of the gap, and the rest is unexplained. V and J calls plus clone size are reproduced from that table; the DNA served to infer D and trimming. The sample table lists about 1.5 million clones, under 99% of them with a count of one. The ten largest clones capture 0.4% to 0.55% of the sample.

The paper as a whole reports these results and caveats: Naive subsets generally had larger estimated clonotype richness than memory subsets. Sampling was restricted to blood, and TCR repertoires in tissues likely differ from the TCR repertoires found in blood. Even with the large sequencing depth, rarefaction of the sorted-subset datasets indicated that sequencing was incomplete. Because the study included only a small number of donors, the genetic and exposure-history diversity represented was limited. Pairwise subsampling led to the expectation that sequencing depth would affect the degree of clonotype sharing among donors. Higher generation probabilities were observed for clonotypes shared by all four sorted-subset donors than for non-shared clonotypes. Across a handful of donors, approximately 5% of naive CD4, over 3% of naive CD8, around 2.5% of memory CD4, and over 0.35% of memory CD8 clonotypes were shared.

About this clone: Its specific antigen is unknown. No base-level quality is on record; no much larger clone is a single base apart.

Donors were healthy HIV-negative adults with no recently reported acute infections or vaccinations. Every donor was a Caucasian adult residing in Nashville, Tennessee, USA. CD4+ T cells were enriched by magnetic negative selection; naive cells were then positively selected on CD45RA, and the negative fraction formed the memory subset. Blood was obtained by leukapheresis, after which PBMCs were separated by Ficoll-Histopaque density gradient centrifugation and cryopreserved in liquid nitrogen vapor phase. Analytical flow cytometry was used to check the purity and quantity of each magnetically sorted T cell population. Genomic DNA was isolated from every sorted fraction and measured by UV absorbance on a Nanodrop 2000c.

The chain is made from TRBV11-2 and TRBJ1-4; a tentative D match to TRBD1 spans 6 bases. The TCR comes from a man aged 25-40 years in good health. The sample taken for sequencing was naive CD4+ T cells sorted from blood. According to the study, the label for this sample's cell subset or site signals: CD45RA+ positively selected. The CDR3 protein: CASSAWTVRNEKLFF. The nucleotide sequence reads TGTGCCAGCAGCGCATGGACAGTCCGAAATGAAAAACTGTTTTTT.